The rows below give T cell receptor beta chains drawn from one sample of a study of CD8 T cells in Susac syndrome. A single record per CDR3 protein comes from TCRdb applying MiXCR to the immunoSEQ multiplex PCR reads. The table includes 200,000 to 250,000 distinct CDR3 sequences, 95% detected once. Source material: CD4+ T cells from PBMCs. These receptors were obtained from a human donor with multiple sclerosis. The CDR3 runs from the conserved cysteine through the conserved F or W. A D gene is named only where the DNA matches it firmly. Only part of the rows carry a size: once, few, many, or a class if the clone is expanded.

>NA|TRBJ2-5|TRBV5-4|NA
TGTGCCAGCAGCTCAAGTCAAGAGACCCAGTACTTC
CASSSSQETQYF
>NA|TRBJ1-1|TRBV30|NA
TGTGCCTGGAGTGCGACAAGTGAAGCTTTCTTT
CAWSATSEAFF
>TRBD1|TRBJ2-5|TRBV5-1|NA
TGCGCCACCACACCACAGGGGAGAGAGACCCAGTACTTC
CATTPQGRETQYF
>NA|TRBJ2-3|TRBV2|NA
TGTGCCAGCAAGGAGGCAGATACGCAGTATTTT
CASKEADTQYF
>NA|TRBJ2-7|TRBV20-1|NA
TGCAGTGCTAGAGATCCGACAGATCCATCCTACGAGCAGTACTTC
CSARDPTDPSYEQYF
>TRBD1|TRBJ2-7|TRBV10-3|NA
TGTGCCATCCGGGGACAGACGTCCTACGAGCAGTACTTC
CAIRGQTSYEQYF
>NA|TRBJ2-1|TRBV2|NA
TGTGCCAGCAGTGAAAACCCGGGGGGCCGGTCCTACAATGAGCAGTTCTTC
CASSENPGGRSYNEQFF
>TRBD1|TRBJ2-1|TRBV20-1|NA
TGCAGTGCTAGAGAGTCAGTCGGACAGGAAGAATTC
CSARESVGQEEF
>NA|TRBJ2-5|TRBV13|NA
TGTGCCAGCAGCCCAAGAATCGGGGAGACCCAGTACTTC
CASSPRIGETQYF
>NA|TRBJ1-2|TRBV20-1|NA
TGCAGTGCTAGAATAGAGGGAAGCGGCTACACCTTC
CSARIEGSGYTF
>NA|TRBJ2-1|TRBV20-1|NA
TGCAGTGCCAGGACCAACAATGAGCAGTTCTTC
CSARTNNEQFF
>NA|TRBJ2-3|TRBV13|NA
TGTGCCAGCAGCTTTAAGTACAGAAAGCCCACAGATACGCAGTATTTT
CASSFKYRKPTDTQYF
>TRBD1|TRBJ1-2|TRBV6-5|NA
TGTGCCAGCGCCCGCCCGGGACAGGGGGCACGGGGCTACACCTTC
CASARPGQGARGYTF
>NA|TRBJ2-7|TRBV24-1|NA
TGTGCCACCAGTTATAGACAGCACATCTCTCCTCACGAGCAGTACTTC
CATSYRQHISPHEQYF
>TRBD2|TRBJ2-1|TRBV20-1|NA
TGCAGTGCCCCAGCGCGAGCGGGAGGTTCCCCTGAGCAGTTCTTC
CSAPARAGGSPEQFF
>NA|TRBJ1-2|TRBV12-3/TRBV12-4|NA
TGTGCCAGCAGTTCTAGCGGGTATGGCTACACCTTC
CASSSSGYGYTF
>TRBD2|TRBJ2-1|TRBV5-1|NA
TGCGCCAGCAGCTGGGGACTAGCGAGGGATGAGCAGTTCTTC
CASSWGLARDEQFF
>NA|TRBJ2-7|TRBV7-2|NA
TGTGCCAGCAGCACTAGTAGCGGCTACGAGCAGTACTTC
CASSTSSGYEQYF
>NA|TRBJ1-1|TRBV3-1|once
TGTGCCAGCAGCCAAGCCGGACAGCCTTTCTTT
CASSQAGQPFF
>NA|TRBJ2-5|TRBV5-1|NA
TGCGCCAGCAGCTTGGTGTCCCGGGCTGGAGAGACCCAGTACTTC
CASSLVSRAGETQYF
>NA|TRBJ1-2|TRBV12-3/TRBV12-4|NA
TGTGCCAGCAGTTCCCGACGGGATAACTATGGCTACACCTTC
CASSSRRDNYGYTF
>NA|TRBJ1-1|TRBV30|NA
TGTGCCTGGGACAGGAACACTGAAGCTTTCTTT
CAWDRNTEAFF
>NA|TRBJ1-5|TRBV7-8|NA
TGTGCCAGCAGCTCCGGGTTAACTCTGAATCAGCCCCAGCATTTT
CASSSGLTLNQPQHF
>NA|TRBJ1-6|TRBV4-2|NA
TGTGCCAGCAGCCAAGAGGCAGGGGTCAATTCACCCCTCCACTTT
CASSQEAGVNSPLHF
>NA|TRBJ2-2|TRBV7-8|NA
TGTGCCAGCAGCTTAGGATCCCCCGGGGAGCTGTTTTTT
CASSLGSPGELFF
>NA|TRBJ2-1|TRBV24-1|once
TGTGCCACCAGTGGCACTGGCGCGGGCAATGAGCAGTTCTTC
CATSGTGAGNEQFF
>TRBD2|TRBJ2-7|TRBV5-1|NA
TGCGCCAGCAGCCCGGAGGAGGTCCCCTTAGGACTAGCGGGAGGCCGCCGGGGGCAGTACTTC
CASSPEEVPLGLAGGRRGQYF
>NA|TRBJ2-5|TRBV7-3|NA
TGTGCCAGCAGCTCCCAGTCGACAGGTGGCGAGACCCAGTACTTC
CASSSQSTGGETQYF
>NA|TRBJ1-1|TRBV7-6|NA
TGTGCCAGCAGCCAACTCCCCGAGACGATGAACACTGAAGCTTTCTTT
CASSQLPETMNTEAFF
>NA|TRBJ1-2|TRBV9|NA
TGTGCCAGCAGCGTATTGGGCTATGGCTACACCTTC
CASSVLGYGYTF
>TRBD1|TRBJ1-2|TRBV20-1|NA
TGCAGTGCTCGACCCCGGGACAGGGATGGCTACACCTTC
CSARPRDRDGYTF